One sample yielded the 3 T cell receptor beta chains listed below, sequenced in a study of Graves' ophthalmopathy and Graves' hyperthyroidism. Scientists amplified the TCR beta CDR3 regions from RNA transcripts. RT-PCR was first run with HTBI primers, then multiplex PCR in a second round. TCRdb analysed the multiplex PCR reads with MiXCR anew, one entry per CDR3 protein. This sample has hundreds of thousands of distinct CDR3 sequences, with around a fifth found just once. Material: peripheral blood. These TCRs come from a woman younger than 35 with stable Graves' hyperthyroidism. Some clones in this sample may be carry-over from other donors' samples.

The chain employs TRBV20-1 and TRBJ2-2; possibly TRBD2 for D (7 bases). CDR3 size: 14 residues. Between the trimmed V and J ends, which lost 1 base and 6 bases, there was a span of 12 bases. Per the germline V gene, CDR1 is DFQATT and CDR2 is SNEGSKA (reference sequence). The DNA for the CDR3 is TGCAGTGCTAGAGGCGGGGGCAGGTCCGGGGAGCTGTTTTTT. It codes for CSARGGGRSGELFF.

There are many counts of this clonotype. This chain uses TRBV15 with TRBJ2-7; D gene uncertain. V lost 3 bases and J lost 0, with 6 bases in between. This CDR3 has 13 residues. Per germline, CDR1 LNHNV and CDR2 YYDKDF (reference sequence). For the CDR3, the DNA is TGTGCCACCAGCAGCACGGACTCCTACGAGCAGTACTTC. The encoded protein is CATSSTDSYEQYF.

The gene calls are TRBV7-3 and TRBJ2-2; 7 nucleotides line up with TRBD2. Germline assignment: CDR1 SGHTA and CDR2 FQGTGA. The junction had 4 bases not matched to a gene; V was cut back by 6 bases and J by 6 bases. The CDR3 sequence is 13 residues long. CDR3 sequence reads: CASRQAGPGELFF. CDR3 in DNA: TGTGCCAGCAGGCAAGCGGGACCCGGGGAGCTGTTTTTT.